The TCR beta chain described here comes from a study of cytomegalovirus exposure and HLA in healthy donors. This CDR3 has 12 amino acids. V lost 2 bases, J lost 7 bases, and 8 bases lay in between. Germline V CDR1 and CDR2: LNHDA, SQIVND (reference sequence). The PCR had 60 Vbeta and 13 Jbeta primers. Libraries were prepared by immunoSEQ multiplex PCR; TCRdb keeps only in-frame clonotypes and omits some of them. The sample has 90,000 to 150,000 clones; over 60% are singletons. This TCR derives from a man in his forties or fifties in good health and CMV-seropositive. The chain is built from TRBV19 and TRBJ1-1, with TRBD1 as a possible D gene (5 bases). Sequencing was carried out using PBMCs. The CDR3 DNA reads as TGTGCCAGTAGTATAAGGGGTGATGAAGCTTTCTTT. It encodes CASSIRGDEAFF.